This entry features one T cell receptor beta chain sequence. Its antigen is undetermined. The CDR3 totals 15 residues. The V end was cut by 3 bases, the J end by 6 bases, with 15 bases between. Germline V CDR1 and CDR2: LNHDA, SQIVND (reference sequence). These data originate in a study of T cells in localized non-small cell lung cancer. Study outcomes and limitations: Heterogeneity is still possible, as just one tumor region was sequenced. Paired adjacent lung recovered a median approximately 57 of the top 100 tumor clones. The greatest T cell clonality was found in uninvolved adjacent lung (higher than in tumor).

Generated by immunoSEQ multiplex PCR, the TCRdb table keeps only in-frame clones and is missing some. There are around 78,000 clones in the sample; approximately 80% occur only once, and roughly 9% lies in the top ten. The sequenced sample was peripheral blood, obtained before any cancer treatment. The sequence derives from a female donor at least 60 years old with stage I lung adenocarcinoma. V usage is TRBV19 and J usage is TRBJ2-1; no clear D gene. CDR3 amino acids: CASSILGPTGNEQFF. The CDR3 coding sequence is TGTGCCAGTAGTATTTTGGGCCCTACGGGCAATGAGCAGTTCTTC.